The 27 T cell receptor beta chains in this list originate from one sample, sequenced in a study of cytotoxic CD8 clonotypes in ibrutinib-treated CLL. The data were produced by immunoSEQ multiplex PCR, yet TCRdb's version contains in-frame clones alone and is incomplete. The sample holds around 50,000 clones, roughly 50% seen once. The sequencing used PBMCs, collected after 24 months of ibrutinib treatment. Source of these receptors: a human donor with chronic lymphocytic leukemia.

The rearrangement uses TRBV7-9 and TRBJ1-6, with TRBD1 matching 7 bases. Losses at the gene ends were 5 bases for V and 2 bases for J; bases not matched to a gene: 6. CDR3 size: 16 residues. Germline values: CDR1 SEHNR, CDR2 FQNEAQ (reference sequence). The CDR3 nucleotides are TGTGCCAGCAGCCCCCGGGACAGTCCCTATAATTCACCCCTCCACTTT. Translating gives CASSPRDSPYNSPLHF.

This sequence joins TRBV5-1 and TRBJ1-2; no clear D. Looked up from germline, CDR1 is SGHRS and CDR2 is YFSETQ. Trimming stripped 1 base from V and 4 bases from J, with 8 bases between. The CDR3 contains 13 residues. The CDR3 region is CASSLNSPYGYTF. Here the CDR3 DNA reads TGCGCCAGCAGCTTGAACAGTCCCTATGGCTACACCTTC.

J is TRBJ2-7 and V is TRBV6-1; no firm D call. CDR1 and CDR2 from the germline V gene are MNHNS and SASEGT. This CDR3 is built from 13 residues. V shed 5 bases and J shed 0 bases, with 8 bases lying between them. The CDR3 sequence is CASSLSPSYEQYF. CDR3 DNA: TGTGCCAGCAGTCTTTCCCCCTCCTACGAGCAGTACTTC.

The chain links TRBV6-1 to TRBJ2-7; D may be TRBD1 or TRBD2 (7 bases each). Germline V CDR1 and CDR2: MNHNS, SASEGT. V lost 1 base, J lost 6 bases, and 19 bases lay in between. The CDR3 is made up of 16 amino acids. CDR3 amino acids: CASSEVPTGRGFEQYV. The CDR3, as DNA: TGTGCCAGCAGTGAAGTTCCGACAGGGAGGGGGTTCGAGCAGTACGTC.

The CDR3 DNA is TGTGCCAGCAGCGACAGCAGCTCCTATAATTCACCCCTCCACTTT. Residues: CASSDSSSYNSPLHF. The chain recombines TRBV2 with TRBJ1-6, with a possible D match to TRBD1 (5 bases). Deletions cut 6 bases from V and 0 bases from J, with 9 bases between. CDR1 is SNHLY, CDR2 FYNNEI, per germline. The CDR3 contains 15 residues.

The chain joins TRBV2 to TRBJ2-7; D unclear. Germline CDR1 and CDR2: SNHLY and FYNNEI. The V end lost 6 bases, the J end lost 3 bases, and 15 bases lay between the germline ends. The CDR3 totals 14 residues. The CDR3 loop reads CASSDLRSFYEQYF. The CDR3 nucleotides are TGTGCCAGCAGCGATCTACGGTCGTTCTACGAGCAGTACTTC.

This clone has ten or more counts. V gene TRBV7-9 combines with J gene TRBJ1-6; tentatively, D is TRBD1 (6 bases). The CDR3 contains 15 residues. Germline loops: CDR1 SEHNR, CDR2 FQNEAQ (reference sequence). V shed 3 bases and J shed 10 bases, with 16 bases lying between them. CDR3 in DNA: TGTGCCAGCAGCTTGGGGTCAGGGACAAGCTCACCCCTCCACTTT. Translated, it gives CASSLGSGTSSPLHF.

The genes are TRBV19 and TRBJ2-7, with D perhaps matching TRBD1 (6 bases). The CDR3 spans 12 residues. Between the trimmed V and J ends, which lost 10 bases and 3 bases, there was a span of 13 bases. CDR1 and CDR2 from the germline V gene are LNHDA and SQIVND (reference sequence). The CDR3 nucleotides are TGTGCCACACGGGACATCGTCTACGAGCAGTACTTC. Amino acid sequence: CATRDIVYEQYF.

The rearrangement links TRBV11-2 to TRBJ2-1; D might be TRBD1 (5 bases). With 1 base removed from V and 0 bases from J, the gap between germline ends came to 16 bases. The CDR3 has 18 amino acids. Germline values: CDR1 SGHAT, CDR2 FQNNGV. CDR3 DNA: TGTGCCAGCAGCTTAGGAATAGGGGTACCCAGCTCCTACAATGAGCAGTTCTTC. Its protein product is CASSLGIGVPSSYNEQFF.

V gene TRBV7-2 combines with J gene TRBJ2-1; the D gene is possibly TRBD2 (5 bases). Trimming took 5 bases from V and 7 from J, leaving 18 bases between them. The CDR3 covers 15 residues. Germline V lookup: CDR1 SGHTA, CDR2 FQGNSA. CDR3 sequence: CASSPPGYRPNEQFF. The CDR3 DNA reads TGTGCCAGCAGCCCGCCGGGGTATAGACCTAATGAGCAGTTCTTC. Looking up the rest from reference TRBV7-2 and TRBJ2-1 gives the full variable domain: GAGVSQSPSNKVTEKGKDVELRCDPISGHTALYWYRQSLGQGLEFLIYFQGNSAPDKSGLPSDRFSAERTGGSVSTLTIQRTQQEDSAVYLCASSPPGYRPNEQFFGPGTRLTVL.

Here the CDR3 DNA reads TGTGCCAGCAGTGAAGCGAGGAGGTTGGGCGCAGATACGCAGTATTTT. Translated, it gives CASSEARRLGADTQYF. The chain uses TRBV6-1 and TRBJ2-3, with a possible D match to TRBD2 (5 bases). Deletions cut 0 bases from V and 4 bases from J, with 14 bases between. Germline V gives CDR1 MNHNS, CDR2 SASEGT. The length of the CDR3 is 16 residues.

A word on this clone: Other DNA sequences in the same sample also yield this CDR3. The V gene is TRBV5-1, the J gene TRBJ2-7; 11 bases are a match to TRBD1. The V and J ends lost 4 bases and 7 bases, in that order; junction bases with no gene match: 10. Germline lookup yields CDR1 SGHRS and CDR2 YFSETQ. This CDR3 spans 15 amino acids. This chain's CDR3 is CASSRTGQGVGEQYF. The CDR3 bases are TGCGCCAGCAGCCGTACGGGACAGGGGGTGGGGGAGCAGTACTTC.

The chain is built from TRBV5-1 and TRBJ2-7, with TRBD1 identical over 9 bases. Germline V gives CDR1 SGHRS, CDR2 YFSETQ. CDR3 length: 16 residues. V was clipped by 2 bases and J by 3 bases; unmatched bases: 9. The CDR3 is CASSLGPGTGNYEQYV. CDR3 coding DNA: TGCGCCAGCAGCTTAGGACCCGGGACAGGGAACTACGAGCAGTACGTC.

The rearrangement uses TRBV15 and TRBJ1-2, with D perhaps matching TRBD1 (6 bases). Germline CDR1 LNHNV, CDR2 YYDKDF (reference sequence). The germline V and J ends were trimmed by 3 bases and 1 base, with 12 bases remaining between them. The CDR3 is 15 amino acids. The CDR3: CATSRRTDINYGYTF. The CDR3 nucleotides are TGTGCCACCAGCAGGCGGACAGACATTAACTATGGCTACACCTTC.

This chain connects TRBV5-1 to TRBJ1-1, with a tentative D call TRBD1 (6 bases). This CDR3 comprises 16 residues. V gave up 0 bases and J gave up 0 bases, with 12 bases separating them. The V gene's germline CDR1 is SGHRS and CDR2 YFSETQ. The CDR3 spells CASSLGQAFLNTEAFF. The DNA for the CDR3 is TGCGCCAGCAGCTTGGGACAGGCCTTTTTGAACACTGAAGCTTTCTTT.

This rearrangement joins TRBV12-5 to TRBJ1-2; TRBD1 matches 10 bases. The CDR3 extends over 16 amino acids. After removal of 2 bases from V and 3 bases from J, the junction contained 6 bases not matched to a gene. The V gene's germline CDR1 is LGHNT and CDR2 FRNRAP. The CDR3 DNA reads TGTGCTAGTGGTTTGAAGCTGACAGGGGGCCACTATGGCTACACCTTC. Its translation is CASGLKLTGGHYGYTF. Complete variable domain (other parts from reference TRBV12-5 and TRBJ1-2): DARVTQTPRHKVTEMGQEVTMRCQPILGHNTVFWYRQTMMQGLELLAYFRNRAPLDDSGMPKDRFSAEMPDATLATLKIQPSEPRDSAVYFCASGLKLTGGHYGYTFGSGTRLTVV.

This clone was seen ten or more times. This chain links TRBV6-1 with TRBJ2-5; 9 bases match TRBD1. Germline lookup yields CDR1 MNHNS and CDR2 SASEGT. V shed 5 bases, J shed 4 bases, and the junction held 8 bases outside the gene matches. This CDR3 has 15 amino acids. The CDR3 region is CASSTRDRVIETQYF. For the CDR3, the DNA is TGTGCCAGCAGTACCCGGGACAGGGTCATAGAGACCCAGTACTTC.

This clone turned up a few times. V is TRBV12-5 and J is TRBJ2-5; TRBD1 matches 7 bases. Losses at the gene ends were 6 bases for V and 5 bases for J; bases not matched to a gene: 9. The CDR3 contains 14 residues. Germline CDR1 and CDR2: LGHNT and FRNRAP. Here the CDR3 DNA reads TGTGCTAGTGGAAATGGGGACAGAAGGGAGACCCAGTACTTC. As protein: CASGNGDRRETQYF.

As DNA, the CDR3 is TGTGCCACCAGCACCGGGACCCGAACAGGGGAAGAGACCCAGTACTTC. Protein sequence: CATSTGTRTGEETQYF. This chain connects TRBV15 to TRBJ2-5, with 7 bases fitting TRBD1. Germline CDR1 and CDR2: LNHNV and YYDKDF (reference sequence). The CDR3 has 16 amino acids. With V trimmed by 4 bases and J by 3 bases, 11 bases remained unmatched.

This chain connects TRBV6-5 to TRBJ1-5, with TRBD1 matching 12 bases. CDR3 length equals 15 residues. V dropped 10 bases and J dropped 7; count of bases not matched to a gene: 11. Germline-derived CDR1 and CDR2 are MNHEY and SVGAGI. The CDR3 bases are TGTGCCATCTCCCGGGACAGGGGGCATACGCAGCCCCAGCATTTT. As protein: CAISRDRGHTQPQHF.

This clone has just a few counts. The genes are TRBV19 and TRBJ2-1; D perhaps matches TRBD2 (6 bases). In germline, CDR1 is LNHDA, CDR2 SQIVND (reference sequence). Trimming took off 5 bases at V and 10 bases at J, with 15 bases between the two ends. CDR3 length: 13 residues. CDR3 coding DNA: TGTGCCAGTAGTGCGACTAGGTTGGGCGAGCAGTTCTTC. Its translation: CASSATRLGEQFF.

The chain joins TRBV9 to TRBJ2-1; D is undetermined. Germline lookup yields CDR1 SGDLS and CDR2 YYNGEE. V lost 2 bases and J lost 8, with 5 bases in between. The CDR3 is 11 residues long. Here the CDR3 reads CASSVGDEQFF. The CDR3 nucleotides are TGTGCCAGCAGCGTTGGGGATGAGCAGTTCTTC.

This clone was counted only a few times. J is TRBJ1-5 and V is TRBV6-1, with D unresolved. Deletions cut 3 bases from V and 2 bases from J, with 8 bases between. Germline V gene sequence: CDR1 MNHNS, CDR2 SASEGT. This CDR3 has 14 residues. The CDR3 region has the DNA TGTGCCAGCAGTGACTCCCTGGGCAATCAGCCCCAGCATTTT. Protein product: CASSDSLGNQPQHF.

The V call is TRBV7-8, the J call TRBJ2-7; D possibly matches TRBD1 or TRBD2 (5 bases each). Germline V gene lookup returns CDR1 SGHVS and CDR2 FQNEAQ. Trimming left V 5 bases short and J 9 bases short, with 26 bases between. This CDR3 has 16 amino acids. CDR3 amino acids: CASSSRANWGRRGQYF. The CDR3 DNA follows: TGTGCCAGCAGCAGTAGGGCGAATTGGGGACGACGAGGGCAGTACTTC. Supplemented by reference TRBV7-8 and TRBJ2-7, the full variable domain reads GAGVSQSPRYKVAKRGQDVALRCDPISGHVSLFWYQQALGQGPEFLTYFQNEAQLDKSGLPSDRFFAERPEGSVSTLKIQRTQQEDSAVYLCASSSRANWGRRGQYFGPGTRLTVT.

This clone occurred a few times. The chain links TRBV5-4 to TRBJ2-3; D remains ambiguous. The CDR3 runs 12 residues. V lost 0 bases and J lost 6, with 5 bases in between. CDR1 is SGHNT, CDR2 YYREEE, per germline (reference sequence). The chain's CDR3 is CASSLDSDTQYF. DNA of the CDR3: TGTGCCAGCAGCTTGGACTCGGATACGCAGTATTTT.

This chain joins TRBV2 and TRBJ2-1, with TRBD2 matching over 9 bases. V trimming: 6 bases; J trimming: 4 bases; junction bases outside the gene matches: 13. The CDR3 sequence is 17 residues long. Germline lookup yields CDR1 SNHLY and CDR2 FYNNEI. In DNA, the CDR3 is TGTGCCAGCAGGCCCCCTTACGGCGGGGGGGCTTACAATGAGCAGTTCTTC. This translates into CASRPPYGGGAYNEQFF.

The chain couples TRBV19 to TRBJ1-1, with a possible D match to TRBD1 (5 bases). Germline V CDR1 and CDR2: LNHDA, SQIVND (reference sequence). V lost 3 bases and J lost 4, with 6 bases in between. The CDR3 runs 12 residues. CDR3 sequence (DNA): TGTGCCAGTAGTATGGGGGGCACTGAAGCTTTCTTT. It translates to CASSMGGTEAFF.